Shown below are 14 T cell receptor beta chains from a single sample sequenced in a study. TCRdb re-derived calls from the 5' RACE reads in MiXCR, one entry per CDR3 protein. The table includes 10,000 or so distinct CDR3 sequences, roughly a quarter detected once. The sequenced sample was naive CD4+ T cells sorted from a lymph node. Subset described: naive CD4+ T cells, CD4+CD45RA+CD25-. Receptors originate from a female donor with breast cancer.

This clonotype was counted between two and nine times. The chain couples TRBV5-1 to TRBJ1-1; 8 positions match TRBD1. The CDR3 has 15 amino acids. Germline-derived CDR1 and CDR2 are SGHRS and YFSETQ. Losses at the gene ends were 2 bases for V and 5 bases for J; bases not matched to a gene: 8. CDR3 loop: CASSFSGGAGTEAFF. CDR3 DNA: TGCGCCAGCAGCTTCTCAGGGGGCGCTGGGACTGAAGCTTTCTTT.

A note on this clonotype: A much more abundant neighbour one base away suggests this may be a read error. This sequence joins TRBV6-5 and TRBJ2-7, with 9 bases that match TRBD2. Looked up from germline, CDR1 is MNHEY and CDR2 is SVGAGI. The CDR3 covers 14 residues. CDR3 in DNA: TGTGCCAGCAGTTTCGCGGGAGGGCCCTACGGGCAGTACTTC. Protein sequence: CASSFAGGPYGQYF.

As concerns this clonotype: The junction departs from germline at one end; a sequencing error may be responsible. For the CDR3, the DNA is TGCGCCAGCAGCCACCCAGCTGATACCTACGAGCAGAACTTC. This gives the protein CASSHPADTYEQNF. The chain joins TRBV4-1 to TRBJ2-7; D unclear. The CDR3 loop spans 14 amino acids. Germline V gene data show CDR1 as MGHRA and CDR2 as YSYEKL.

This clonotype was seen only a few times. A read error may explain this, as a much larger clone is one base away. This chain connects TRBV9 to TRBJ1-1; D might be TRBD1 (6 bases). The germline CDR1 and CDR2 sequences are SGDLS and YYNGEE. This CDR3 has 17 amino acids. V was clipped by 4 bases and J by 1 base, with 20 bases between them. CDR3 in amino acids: CASSIEAGASSNTEAFF. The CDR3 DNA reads TGTGCCAGCAGCATAGAAGCAGGGGCCAGCTCGAACACTGAAGCTTTCTTT.

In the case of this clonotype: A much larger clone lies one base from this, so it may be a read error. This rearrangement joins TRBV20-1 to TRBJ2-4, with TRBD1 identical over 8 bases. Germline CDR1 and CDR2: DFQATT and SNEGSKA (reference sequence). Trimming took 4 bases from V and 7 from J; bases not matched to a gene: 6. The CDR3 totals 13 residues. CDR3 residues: CSATATGANIQYF. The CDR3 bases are TGCAGTGCTACCGCGACAGGGGCTAACATTCAGTACTTC.

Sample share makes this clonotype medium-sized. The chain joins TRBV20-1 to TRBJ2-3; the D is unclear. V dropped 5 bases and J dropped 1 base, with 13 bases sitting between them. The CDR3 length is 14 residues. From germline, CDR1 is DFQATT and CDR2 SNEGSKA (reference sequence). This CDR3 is CSASHREGTDTQYF. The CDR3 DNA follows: TGCAGTGCTTCCCACCGTGAGGGCACAGATACGCAGTATTTT.

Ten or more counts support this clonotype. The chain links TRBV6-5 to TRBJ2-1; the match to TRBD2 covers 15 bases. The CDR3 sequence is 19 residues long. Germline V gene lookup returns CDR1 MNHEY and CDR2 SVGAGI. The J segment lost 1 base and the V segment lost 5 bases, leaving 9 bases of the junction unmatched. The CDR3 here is CASSPGTSGRLSSYNEQFF. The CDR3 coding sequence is TGTGCCAGCAGTCCAGGGACTAGCGGGAGGTTGAGTTCCTACAATGAGCAGTTCTTC.

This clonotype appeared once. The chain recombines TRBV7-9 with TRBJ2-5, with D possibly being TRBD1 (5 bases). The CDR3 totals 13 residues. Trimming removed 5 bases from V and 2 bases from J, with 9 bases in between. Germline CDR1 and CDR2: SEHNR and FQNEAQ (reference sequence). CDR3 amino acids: CASSPTVQETQYF. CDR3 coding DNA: TGTGCCAGCAGCCCGACAGTTCAAGAGACCCAGTACTTC.

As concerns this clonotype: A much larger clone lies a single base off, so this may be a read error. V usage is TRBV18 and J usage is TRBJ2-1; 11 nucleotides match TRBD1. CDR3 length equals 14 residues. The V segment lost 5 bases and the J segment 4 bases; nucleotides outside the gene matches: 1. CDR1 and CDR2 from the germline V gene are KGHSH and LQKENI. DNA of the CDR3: TGTGCCAGCTCAGGGACAGGGGGGTACAATGAGCAGTTCTTC. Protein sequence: CASSGTGGYNEQFF. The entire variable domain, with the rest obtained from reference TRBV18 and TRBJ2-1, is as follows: NAGVMQNPRHLVRRRGQEARLRCSPMKGHSHVYWYRQLPEEGLKFMVYLQKENIIDESGMPKERFSAEFPKEGPSILRIQQVVRGDSAAYFCASSGTGGYNEQFFGPGTRLTVL.

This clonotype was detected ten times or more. CDR3 bases: TGTGCCAGCAGCCGCGGACTCGAGGACAATGAGCAGTTCTTC. Its translation: CASSRGLEDNEQFF. The J gene is TRBJ2-1, the V gene TRBV4-2; a possible D gene is TRBD2 (5 bases). Trimming left V 4 bases short and J 5 bases short, with 12 bases between. The length of the CDR3 is 14 residues. Germline V gene sequence: CDR1 LGHNA, CDR2 YNFKEQ.

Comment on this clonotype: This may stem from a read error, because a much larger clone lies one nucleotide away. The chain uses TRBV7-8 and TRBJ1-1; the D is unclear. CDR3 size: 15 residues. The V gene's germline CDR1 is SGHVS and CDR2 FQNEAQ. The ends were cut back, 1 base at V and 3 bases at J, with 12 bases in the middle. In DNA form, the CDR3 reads TGTGCCAGCAGCTTAGATGAGAGCATGGACACTGAAGCTTTCTTT. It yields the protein CASSLDESMDTEAFF.

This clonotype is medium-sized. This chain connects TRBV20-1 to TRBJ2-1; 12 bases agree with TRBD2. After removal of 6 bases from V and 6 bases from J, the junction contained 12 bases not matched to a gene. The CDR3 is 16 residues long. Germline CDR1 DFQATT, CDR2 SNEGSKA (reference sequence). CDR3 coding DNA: TGCAGTGCCATGGGACTAGCGGGCTCTGACGGCAATGAGCAGTTCTTC. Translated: CSAMGLAGSDGNEQFF.

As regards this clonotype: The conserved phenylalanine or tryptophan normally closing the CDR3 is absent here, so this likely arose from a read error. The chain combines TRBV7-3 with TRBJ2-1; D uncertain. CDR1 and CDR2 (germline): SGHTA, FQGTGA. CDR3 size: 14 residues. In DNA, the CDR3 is TGTGCCAGCAGCTTAGTACCGGGCTACAATGGGCAGTTCTCC. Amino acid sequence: CASSLVPGYNGQFS.

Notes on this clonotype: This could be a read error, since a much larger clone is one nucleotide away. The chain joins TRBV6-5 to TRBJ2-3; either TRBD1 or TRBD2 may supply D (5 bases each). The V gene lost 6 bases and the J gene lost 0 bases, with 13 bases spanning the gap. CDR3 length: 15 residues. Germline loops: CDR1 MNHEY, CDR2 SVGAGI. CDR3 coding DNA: TGTGCCAGCAGGCCCGGGGCAACTAGCACAGATACGCAGTATTTT. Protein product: CASRPGATSTDTQYF.